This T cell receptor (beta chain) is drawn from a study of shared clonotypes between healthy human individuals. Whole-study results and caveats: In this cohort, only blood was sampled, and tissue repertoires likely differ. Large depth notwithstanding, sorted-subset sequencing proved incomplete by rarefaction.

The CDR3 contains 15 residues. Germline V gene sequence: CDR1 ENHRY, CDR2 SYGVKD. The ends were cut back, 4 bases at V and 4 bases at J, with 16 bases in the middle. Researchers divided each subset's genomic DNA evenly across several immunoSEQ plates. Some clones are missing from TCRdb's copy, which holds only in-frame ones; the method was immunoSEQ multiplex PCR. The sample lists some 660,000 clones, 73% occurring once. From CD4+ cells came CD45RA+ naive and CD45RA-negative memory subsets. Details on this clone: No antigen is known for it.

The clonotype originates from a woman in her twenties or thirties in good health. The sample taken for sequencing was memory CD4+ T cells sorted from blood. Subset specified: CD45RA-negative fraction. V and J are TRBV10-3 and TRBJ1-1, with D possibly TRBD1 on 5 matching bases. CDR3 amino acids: CAISGRTPGGTEAFF. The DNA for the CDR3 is TGTGCCATCAGTGGCAGGACCCCGGGGGGCACTGAAGCTTTCTTT.